Each of the 8 T cell receptor beta chains below was sequenced from the same sample in a study of blood T cell repertoires in COVID-19. Sequenced by immunoSEQ multiplex PCR; TCRdb stores in-frame clones only, minus some. The sample consists of fewer than 200,000 clones, 88% of them appearing once. The sample was PBMCs or T cells enriched from blood (not recorded which). The source of these receptors is a woman aged 18-30 years who had recovered from COVID-19.

The CDR3 DNA reads TGTGCCAGCACCGAAGGGACGGGAGGGGGTCTCAATGAGCAGTTCTTC. Its protein product is CASTEGTGGGLNEQFF. V and J are TRBV2 and TRBJ2-1, with 8 bases fitting TRBD2. This CDR3 has 16 residues. J lost 6 bases, V lost 7 bases, and 14 bases had no gene match. Looked up from germline, CDR1 is SNHLY and CDR2 is FYNNEI.

This clone was seen more than once but under ten times. This chain joins TRBV5-1 and TRBJ2-5; 9 nucleotides match TRBD2. This CDR3 is 14 amino acids long. With V trimmed by 0 bases and J by 4 bases, 1 base remained unmatched. Germline-derived CDR1 and CDR2 are SGHRS and YFSETQ. The CDR3 spells CASSLVAGAETQYF. CDR3 coding DNA: TGCGCCAGCAGCTTGGTAGCGGGGGCAGAGACCCAGTACTTC.

The gene calls are TRBV28 and TRBJ1-4; 7 bases are shared with TRBD1. Germline lookup yields CDR1 MDHEN and CDR2 SYDVKM. With 4 bases clipped from V and 0 bases from J, the junction kept 5 bases outside the gene matches. The CDR3 has 16 residues. The CDR3 DNA follows: TGTGCCAGCAGTTATACAGGGGCGGCAACTAATGAAAAACTGTTTTTT. Amino acids: CASSYTGAATNEKLFF. Full variable domain (rest looked up from reference TRBV28 and TRBJ1-4): DVKVTQSSRYLVKRTGEKVFLECVQDMDHENMFWYRQDPGLGLRLIYFSYDVKMKEKGDIPEGYSVSREKKERFSLILESASTNQTSMYLCASSYTGAATNEKLFFGSGTQLSVL.

This chain links TRBV30 with TRBJ2-3; D might be TRBD2 (6 bases). The CDR3 totals 14 residues. Trimming cost V 2 bases and J 4 bases, with 13 bases left between them. Germline values: CDR1 GTSNPN, CDR2 SVGIG (reference sequence). The CDR3 loop is CAWSSGVMPDTQYF. In DNA form, the CDR3 reads TGTGCCTGGAGTTCGGGAGTTATGCCAGATACGCAGTATTTT.

The chain recombines TRBV19 with TRBJ1-1; TRBD1 matches at 11 bases. J gave up 8 bases and V 5 bases, and 7 bases lay outside the gene matches. This CDR3 has 14 residues. Germline assignment: CDR1 LNHDA and CDR2 SQIVND (reference sequence). CDR3 in DNA: TGTGCCAGTAGTCCCCGGGACAGGGGGTGGGAAGCTTTCTTT. It translates to CASSPRDRGWEAFF.

This clone has only a few counts. The genes are TRBV7-2 and TRBJ1-6, with 9 bases matching TRBD1. Germline trimming cut 2 bases from V and 9 bases from J; bases unmatched to any gene: 2. The germline gives CDR1 SGHTA, CDR2 FQGNSA. CDR3 length: 14 amino acids. CDR3 in amino acids: CASSLRDRASPLHF. Here the CDR3 DNA reads TGTGCCAGCAGCTTAAGGGACAGGGCTTCACCCCTCCACTTT.

The rearrangement links TRBV29-1 to TRBJ2-3; maybe TRBD2 (6 bases). The CDR3 sequence is 14 residues long. Germline V lookup: CDR1 SQVTM, CDR2 ANQGSEA. V was trimmed by 6 bases and J by 7 bases, leaving 20 bases between them. The DNA of the CDR3 is TGCAGCGTGGAGGGCGGGACCGATCTAAATACGCAGTATTTT. Its protein is CSVEGGTDLNTQYF.

The chain couples TRBV6-5 to TRBJ2-7; D is possibly TRBD1 (7 bases). CDR3 length equals 15 residues. The germline V gene has CDR1 MNHEY and CDR2 SVGAGI. V was clipped by 6 bases and J by 3 bases, with 18 bases between them. The CDR3 region has the DNA TGTGCCAGCAGATTCGACAGGGAGGAGGTCTACGAGCAGTACTTC. It yields the protein CASRFDREEVYEQYF.